Sequencing of this T cell receptor beta chain was carried out in a study of shared clonotypes between healthy human individuals (TCRdb year 2020). About the investigation overall: A few men and two women, aged 18 to 49 years, made up the cohort. For each donor, CD4 naive and CD4 memory were each given three plates, CD8 naive was given two plates, and CD8 memory was given one plate. The study deeply sequenced blood TCR repertoires of five healthy adults to estimate repertoire size and the extent of clonotype sharing between individuals. To increase sequencing depth and limit assay-specific biases, different laboratories used diverse techniques to prepare libraries and sequence TCR repertoires. Between about 0.8 and 9 billion PBMCs per donor were obtained by leukapheresis. The paper's findings and limits, for the study overall: Sharing across a few donors was observed for approximately 5% of naive CD4, less than 4% of naive CD8, roughly 2.4% of memory CD4, and around 0.4% of memory CD8 clonotypes. The genetic and exposure-history diversity represented was limited by the small number of donors. Even with the large sequencing depth, rarefaction of the sorted-subset datasets indicated that sequencing was incomplete. Compared with non-shared clonotypes, the clonotypes found in all four sorted-subset donors had higher generation probabilities. Based on pairwise subsampling, the degree of clonotype sharing among donors was expected to be affected by sequencing depth. Larger estimated clonotype richness was generally found for naive subsets than for memory subsets. Sampling was restricted to blood, and TCR repertoires in tissues likely differ from the TCR repertoires found in blood.

With respect to this clone: The clone's antigen remains unknown. It has no much larger one-base neighbor in the sample; base qualities were not kept.

The donors were healthy, HIV-negative adults who had no recently reported acute infections or vaccinations. All donors were Caucasian adults living in Nashville, Tennessee, USA. CD4+ T cells were enriched by magnetic negative selection, after which naive cells were positively selected on CD45RA and the negative fraction was taken as the memory subset. Blood was collected by leukapheresis, and PBMCs were isolated by Ficoll-Histopaque density gradient centrifugation and then cryopreserved in liquid nitrogen vapor phase. Analytical flow cytometry was used to check the purity and quantity of every magnetically sorted T cell population. Genomic DNA was isolated from every sorted fraction and measured by UV absorbance on a Nanodrop 2000c. TCR CDR3 regions were amplified from genomic DNA by multiplex PCR using the deep immunoSEQ assay. Extracted genomic DNA from each cell subset was spread evenly across all wells of several immunoSEQ 96-well plates, with each plate serving as a replicate. Each replicate PCR for sorted subsets received 200 ng genomic DNA, equal to about 30,000 T cell genomes. Purified libraries were quantified with a Qubit 3.0 fluorometer, sized on a Bioanalyzer 2100, and re-quantified with the KAPA Library Quantification kit. Each immunoSEQ 96-well plate was sequenced on its own single-read 150-cycle Illumina NextSeq 550 flow cell. As for how the authors treated the data: Because the immunoSEQ output held only junctional sequences and lacked quality scores, the filtering could not match the filtering applied to full-length reads. Sequences were annotated with PyIR, a Python wrapper for IgBLAST v1.9, using IMGT germline references to assign V/J genes and CDR3. Any read was removed if the V/J assignment was weak (E-value above 1e-6), the CDR3 was missing, or the read contained stop codons, out-of-frame junctions, or ambiguous translated residues. V3J clonotypes were defined as sequences sharing the same inferred V gene, J gene, and CDR3 amino acid sequence. The percentage overlap between two repertoires was calculated by dividing the number of shared unique clonotypes by the size of the smaller repertoire. Richness of each repertoire was evaluated using RTK rarefaction, the Chao1 estimator, and Recon v2.1 estimates of unobserved clonotypes. Generation probabilities for all TCRbeta clonotypes obtained by the gDNA method from a handful of donors were computed using OLGA. The immuneACCESS repertoire file appears here via TCRdb, limited to in-frame rearrangements. These files lack a portion of the clones; in checked studies, under half of the deficit traces to unresolved V genes, and the cause of the others is not known. V and J calls and clone size come straight from that table; D and trimming were deduced from the DNA. Recorded for this sample are 1.5 million to 1.9 million clones; around 98% of them occurred a single time. Clones ranked in the top ten supply approximately 0.45% of the sample.

The germline V gene supplies CDR1 MGHRA and CDR2 YSYEKL. V is trimmed back by 3 bases and J by 5 bases, and the junction contains 5 bases that no gene match accounts for. The CDR3 sequence holds 15 residues, the cysteine and phenylalanine included. The read is trimmed to its CDR3 DNA, 45 bases read in frame from base 1. The V and J genes are TRBV4-1 and TRBJ2-1; 9 middle bases align to TRBD2. Sequenced sample: naive CD4+ T cells sorted from blood. What the cell subset or site label conveys for this sample: CD45RA+ positively selected. The clonotype comes from a man aged 30 to 45 in good health. The CDR3 region: CASSQGGRAHNEQFF. The DNA sequence is given as TGCGCCAGCAGCCAGGGCGGGAGGGCCCACAATGAGCAGTTCTTC.